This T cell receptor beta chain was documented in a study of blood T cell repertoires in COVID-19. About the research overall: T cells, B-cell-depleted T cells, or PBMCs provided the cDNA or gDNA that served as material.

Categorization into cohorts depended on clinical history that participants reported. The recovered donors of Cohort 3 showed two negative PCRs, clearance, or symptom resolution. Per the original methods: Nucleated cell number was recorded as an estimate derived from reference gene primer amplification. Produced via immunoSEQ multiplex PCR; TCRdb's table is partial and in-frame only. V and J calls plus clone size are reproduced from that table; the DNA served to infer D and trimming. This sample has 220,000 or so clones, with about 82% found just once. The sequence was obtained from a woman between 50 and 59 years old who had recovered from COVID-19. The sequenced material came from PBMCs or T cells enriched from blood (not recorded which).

The CDR3 DNA reads as TGTGCCAGCAGCTCTTCTGGGCGGGACTTCGTCGGTCGTTTCGAAAAACTGTTTTTT. It codes for CASSSSGRDFVGRFEKLFF. This chain uses TRBV11-2 with TRBJ1-4, with D perhaps TRBD1 (5 bases). The CDR3 totals 19 residues. Germline CDR1 and CDR2: SGHAT and FQNNGV. The V gene lost 4 bases and the J gene lost 8 bases, with 29 bases spanning the gap.